A single sample is the source of the 5 T cell receptor beta chains below, sequenced in a study of T cell changes during pregnancy in multiple sclerosis. Using immunoSEQ multiplex PCR, the repertoire was profiled, and TCRdb retains in-frame clones only, with some absent. The sample yields 26,000 or so clones, around nine tenths seen once. Here the sequenced sample was CD8+ T cells from peripheral blood mononuclear cells, taken before pregnancy. All receptors derive from a female donor with multiple sclerosis, enrolled in a pregnancy study.

The chain employs TRBV7-2 and TRBJ2-5; 9 positions agree with TRBD2. From germline, CDR1 is SGHTA and CDR2 FQGNSA. V gave up 5 bases and J gave up 4 bases; unmatched junction bases: 14. The CDR3 runs to 17 residues. The CDR3 reads CASSPRGLALIGETQYF. The CDR3 DNA sequence: TGTGCCAGCAGCCCTAGGGGACTAGCCTTAATTGGAGAGACCCAGTACTTC.

The chain combines TRBV5-6 with TRBJ1-5; TRBD1 matches 7 bases. The germline CDR1 and CDR2 sequences are SGHDT and YYEEEE. Unmatched junction bases numbered 12, after V lost 1 base and J lost 5 bases. The CDR3 totals 17 residues. This CDR3 is CASSLWVGGGWDQPQHF. DNA of the CDR3: TGTGCCAGCAGCTTGTGGGTAGGGGGCGGCTGGGATCAGCCCCAGCATTTT.

This clone showed up just once. The rearrangement links TRBV4-3 to TRBJ1-2; D remains unclear. The germline CDR1 and CDR2 sequences are LGHNA and YSLEER. This CDR3 contains 14 residues. The V gene lost 0 bases and the J gene lost 4 bases, with 9 bases spanning the gap. The CDR3 nucleotides are TGCGCCAGCAGCCAAGAGCCGGGAAGCTATGGCTACACCTTC. Translating it yields CASSQEPGSYGYTF.

The chain recombines TRBV28 with TRBJ1-1; no clear D. The CDR3 covers 16 residues. Deletions cut 4 bases from V and 1 base from J, with 16 bases between. The germline gives CDR1 MDHEN, CDR2 SYDVKM. The CDR3 nucleotides read TGTGCCAGCAGTTCCCCTGGGCAGAGACAGAACACTGAAGCTTTCTTT. Translation gives CASSSPGQRQNTEAFF.

The chain employs TRBV10-3 and TRBJ1-2; D gene ambiguous. V was cut by 4 bases and J by 0 bases, with 9 bases left in between. The germline V gene encodes CDR1 ENHRY and CDR2 SYGVKD. The length of the CDR3 is 14 residues. The CDR3 bases are TGTGCCATCAGTGGCGGGCATACTAACTATGGCTACACCTTC. It yields the protein CAISGGHTNYGYTF.